The 31 T cell receptor beta chains in this list originate from one sample, sequenced in a study of blood T cell repertoires in COVID-19. Measured with immunoSEQ multiplex PCR; TCRdb has only the in-frame clones, and not every one. The sample includes approximately 200,000 clones, around 90% of them seen just once. The source material was PBMCs or T cells enriched from blood (not recorded which). These receptors originate from a woman in her twenties or thirties who had recovered from COVID-19.

Remarks on this clone: This specimen includes other DNA sequences encoding the same CDR3. The chain carries TRBV29-1 and TRBJ1-1; weak D call: TRBD1 (5 bases). The CDR3 sequence is 13 residues long. V shed 4 bases and J shed 0 bases, with 9 bases lying between them. Germline loops: CDR1 SQVTM, CDR2 ANQGSEA. Here the CDR3 reads CSVAGLLNTEAFF. CDR3 nucleotides: TGCAGCGTTGCGGGACTGTTGAACACTGAAGCTTTCTTT.

The V call is TRBV10-3, the J call TRBJ2-7; 11 bases line up with TRBD1. The CDR3 covers 13 residues. V shed 8 bases, J shed 6 bases, and the junction held 6 bases outside the gene matches. Germline lookup yields CDR1 ENHRY and CDR2 SYGVKD. CDR3 nucleotides: TGTGCCATCCTCCGGACAGGGGGCTCCGAGCAGTACTTC. Amino acids: CAILRTGGSEQYF.

The rearrangement uses TRBV9 and TRBJ2-3; TRBD2 is a possible D gene (5 bases). V gave up 4 bases and J gave up 1 base, with 13 bases separating them. Germline V gene sequence: CDR1 SGDLS, CDR2 YYNGEE. The CDR3 sequence is 15 residues long. The CDR3 sequence: CASSPLGSGTDTQYF. Written as DNA, the CDR3 is TGTGCCAGCAGCCCTCTGGGTAGCGGCACAGATACGCAGTATTTT.

The chain couples TRBV5-4 to TRBJ2-5; D is ambiguous. The V end was cut by 4 bases, the J end by 5 bases, with 12 bases between. Germline assignment: CDR1 SGHNT and CDR2 YYREEE (reference sequence). CDR3 length: 13 residues. The CDR3 DNA sequence: TGTGCCAGCAGCCGCCGCGTCGGGGAGACCCAGTACTTC. Protein: CASSRRVGETQYF.

The CDR3 sequence is CASSPQRGAPEAFF. CDR3 DNA sequence: TGTGCCAGCTCACCACAACGGGGAGCTCCTGAAGCTTTCTTT. This chain uses TRBV18 with TRBJ1-1; D remains unclear. This CDR3 is 14 amino acids long. V was trimmed by 1 base and J by 6 bases, leaving 12 bases between them. Germline CDR1 is KGHSH and CDR2 is LQKENI.

This chain uses TRBV7-9 with TRBJ1-6, with D maybe TRBD1 (5 bases). Germline CDR1 reads SEHNR; CDR2 reads FQNEAQ (reference sequence). The CDR3 has 15 amino acids. V shed 7 bases and J shed 7 bases, with 17 bases lying between them. The CDR3 loop is CASTTGPGGNSPLHF. The CDR3, as DNA: TGTGCCAGCACCACAGGACCGGGGGGGAATTCACCCCTCCACTTT.

J is TRBJ1-1 and V is TRBV4-3; TRBD1 agrees at 8 bases. Germline loops: CDR1 LGHNA, CDR2 YSLEER. J was trimmed by 4 bases and V by 4 bases; bases with no gene match: 5. This CDR3 is built from 14 residues. In DNA form, the CDR3 reads TGCGCCAGCAGCCTAACAACAGGGGGCACTGAAGCTTTCTTT. Residues: CASSLTTGGTEAFF.

The rearrangement joins TRBV2 to TRBJ2-1, with 13 positions matching TRBD2. J was trimmed by 7 bases and V by 10 bases; bases with no gene match: 10. This CDR3 has 15 residues. CDR1 and CDR2 from the germline V gene are SNHLY and FYNNEI. The CDR3 here is CAIAGTSGERNEQFF. The CDR3 nucleotides read TGTGCCATTGCCGGGACTAGCGGGGAACGGAATGAGCAGTTCTTC.

The V and J genes are TRBV5-1 and TRBJ2-1; 12 nucleotides match TRBD2. Germline values: CDR1 SGHRS, CDR2 YFSETQ. The ends lost 4 bases at V and 4 bases at J; junction bases unmatched: 9. This CDR3 has 17 amino acids. The CDR3 reads CASSPRLTSGGYNEQFF. In DNA form, the CDR3 reads TGCGCCAGCAGCCCCCGGTTGACTAGCGGGGGTTACAATGAGCAGTTCTTC.

J is TRBJ1-3 and V is TRBV6-5; no firm D call. Germline CDR1 and CDR2: MNHEY and SVGAGI. The CDR3 has 15 amino acids. V lost 4 bases to trimming and J lost 3 bases, with 13 bases between them. CDR3 loop: CASSSRWGDGNTIYF. CDR3 nucleotides: TGTGCCAGCAGTTCCCGATGGGGAGATGGAAACACCATATATTTT.

The J gene is TRBJ1-1, the V gene TRBV27; possibly TRBD1 for D (6 bases). Germline V gives CDR1 MNHEY, CDR2 SMNVEV (reference sequence). The length of the CDR3 is 13 residues. The V end was cut by 2 bases, the J end by 4 bases, with 8 bases between. In DNA form, the CDR3 reads TGTGCCAGCAGTTTAAGGGGGATCACTGAAGCTTTCTTT. It encodes CASSLRGITEAFF.

This clone was recorded once. CDR3 bases: TGTGCCAGCAGTCGACAGGGAAGGACCGAGCAGTACTTC. It yields the protein CASSRQGRTEQYF. V and J are TRBV12-3 or TRBV12-4 and TRBJ2-7; 7 positions match TRBD1. Trimming removed 5 bases from V and 6 bases from J; junction bases left unmatched: 7. The CDR3 covers 13 residues.

The chain employs TRBV6-4 and TRBJ1-6; TRBD1 aligns across 7 bases. Germline V gene data show CDR1 as MRHNA and CDR2 as SNTAGT. Trimming took 5 bases from V and 5 from J; bases not matched to a gene: 3. The CDR3 runs to 14 residues. The CDR3 reads CASSWTGDNSPLHF. Written as DNA, the CDR3 is TGTGCCAGCAGTTGGACAGGCGATAATTCACCCCTCCACTTT.

The chain links TRBV27 to TRBJ2-1; 7 bases match TRBD2. The CDR3 contains 16 residues. Germline CDR1 reads MNHEY; CDR2 reads SMNVEV (reference sequence). Trimming at V came to 4 bases and at J to 5 bases, leaving 11 bases not matched to a gene. The CDR3 sequence is CASSSAREEAHNEQFF. CDR3 coding DNA: TGTGCCAGCAGTTCGGCACGGGAGGAAGCCCACAATGAGCAGTTCTTC.

The gene calls are TRBV5-8 and TRBJ2-5, with 9 positions matching TRBD1. Germline lookup yields CDR1 SGHTS and CDR2 YDEGEE. This CDR3 is 14 amino acids long. The trim removed 5 bases at V and 5 bases at J, leaving 7 bases unmatched. CDR3 nucleotides: TGTGCCAGCAGTATACAGGGGGCCTTGGAGACCCAGTACTTC. Translation: CASSIQGALETQYF.

The sample holds one count of this clone. The chain joins TRBV29-1 to TRBJ1-2; D possibly corresponds to TRBD1 (5 bases). The CDR3 totals 12 residues. The ends were cut back, 5 bases at V and 12 bases at J, with 19 bases in the middle. Germline V gene lookup returns CDR1 SQVTM and CDR2 ANQGSEA. The CDR3 nucleotides are TGCAGCGTTTCCACCGGACGGGACTTAGACACCTTC. Residues: CSVSTGRDLDTF. Looking up the rest from reference TRBV29-1 and TRBJ1-2 gives the full variable domain: SAVISQKPSRDICQRGTSLTIQCQVDSQVTMMFWYRQQPGQSLTLIATANQGSEATYESGFVIDKFPISRPNLTFSTLTVSNMSPEDSSIYLCSVSTGRDLDTFGSGTRLTVV.

This rearrangement joins TRBV30 to TRBJ1-2; D not resolved. Germline loops: CDR1 GTSNPN, CDR2 SVGIG (reference sequence). The CDR3 is made up of 15 amino acids. Trimming pared 0 bases from V and 0 bases from J, leaving 11 bases between. In DNA form, the CDR3 reads TGTGCCTGGAGTGTACTAACACCCTCTAACTATGGCTACACCTTC. Translated, it gives CAWSVLTPSNYGYTF.

CDR3 nucleotides: TGTGCCAGTAGTATGGGGACAGGGACCCTCCCCGGGGAGCTGTTTTTT. It yields the protein CASSMGTGTLPGELFF. This chain joins TRBV19 and TRBJ2-2, with 9 bases lining up with TRBD1. V dropped 3 bases and J dropped 6; count of bases not matched to a gene: 8. CDR1 LNHDA and CDR2 SQIVND come from the germline V gene (reference sequence). CDR3 size: 16 residues.

The chain carries TRBV18 and TRBJ1-2, with TRBD1 as a possible D gene (6 bases). The germline V gene has CDR1 KGHSH and CDR2 LQKENI. The V end was cut by 2 bases, the J end by 2 bases, with 15 bases between. This CDR3 contains 16 residues. The chain's CDR3 is CASSPSTDSSNYGYTF. In DNA, the CDR3 is TGTGCCAGCTCACCATCAACGGACAGCTCAAACTATGGCTACACCTTC.

The chain employs TRBV7-9 and TRBJ1-1; possibly TRBD1 for D (6 bases). CDR1 and CDR2 (germline): SEHNR, FQNEAQ (reference sequence). V dropped 5 bases and J dropped 0 bases, with 13 bases sitting between them. This CDR3 spans 15 amino acids. The chain's CDR3 is CASSPPRTVNTEAFF. DNA for the CDR3: TGTGCCAGCAGCCCCCCTCGGACAGTGAACACTGAAGCTTTCTTT. Looking up the rest from reference TRBV7-9 and TRBJ1-1 gives the full variable domain: DTGVSQNPRHKITKRGQNVTFRCDPISEHNRLYWYRQTLGQGPEFLTYFQNEAQLEKSRLLSDRFSAERPKGSFSTLEIQRTEQGDSAMYLCASSPPRTVNTEAFFGQGTRLTVV.

The gene calls are TRBV15 and TRBJ2-1; a possible D gene is TRBD2 (6 bases). Germline CDR1 LNHNV, CDR2 YYDKDF (reference sequence). The CDR3 sequence is 17 residues long. V was shortened by 4 bases and J by 6 bases, with 22 bases between the two germline ends. The CDR3 reads CATSMPSGTFGVNEQFF. Written as DNA, the CDR3 is TGTGCCACCAGCATGCCATCCGGGACTTTCGGGGTCAATGAGCAGTTCTTC.

The rearrangement uses TRBV28 and TRBJ2-3; TRBD2 matches 7 bases. Germline V gene data show CDR1 as MDHEN and CDR2 as SYDVKM. CDR3 length: 17 amino acids. The J segment lost 6 bases and the V segment lost 7 bases, leaving 19 bases of the junction unmatched. For the CDR3, the DNA is TGTGCCAGCACCCCTACGGGGCGGGAGACGCCCGGGGATACGCAGTATTTT. Translated, it gives CASTPTGRETPGDTQYF.

This chain connects TRBV30 to TRBJ1-1, with 8 bases fitting TRBD1. CDR1 and CDR2 (germline): GTSNPN, SVGIG (reference sequence). This CDR3 has 17 amino acids. V lost 0 bases, J lost 4 bases, and 13 bases stayed unmatched. CDR3 nucleotides: TGTGCCTGGAGTGTACCAGGGGGCTCGGTCATGCGCACTGAAGCTTTCTTT. Amino acids: CAWSVPGGSVMRTEAFF.

The rearrangement joins TRBV18 to TRBJ1-3; D gene uncertain. V gave up 3 bases and J gave up 0 bases, with 6 bases separating them. CDR3 length equals 14 residues. Germline loops: CDR1 KGHSH, CDR2 LQKENI. The CDR3 loop is CASSPGNSGNTIYF. In nucleotides, the CDR3 is TGTGCCAGCTCACCCGGTAACTCTGGAAACACCATATATTTT. Based on the CDR3 plus reference TRBV18 and TRBJ1-3, the full variable domain is NAGVMQNPRHLVRRRGQEARLRCSPMKGHSHVYWYRQLPEEGLKFMVYLQKENIIDESGMPKERFSAEFPKEGPSILRIQQVVRGDSAAYFCASSPGNSGNTIYFGEGSWLTVV.

This clone was counted at least ten times. This sample includes further DNA sequences coding for the same CDR3. This chain connects TRBV9 to TRBJ2-2; D uncertain. The CDR3 length is 13 residues. The ends were cut back, 3 bases at V and 4 bases at J, with 7 bases in the middle. The germline gives CDR1 SGDLS, CDR2 YYNGEE. The CDR3 is CASSASVTGELFF. As DNA, the CDR3 is TGTGCCAGCAGCGCCAGTGTCACCGGGGAGCTGTTTTTT.

This clone was observed a single time. The chain links TRBV5-4 to TRBJ2-7; 10 nucleotides align to TRBD1. Germline loops: CDR1 SGHNT, CDR2 YYREEE (reference sequence). The CDR3 sequence is 15 residues long. J was trimmed by 0 bases and V by 3 bases; bases with no gene match: 3. The CDR3 here is CASSWGQGSSYEQYF. The DNA of the CDR3 is TGTGCCAGCAGCTGGGGACAGGGGAGCTCCTACGAGCAGTACTTC. The full variable domain, rest sourced from reference TRBV5-4 and TRBJ2-7, is ETGVTQSPTHLIKTRGQQVTLRCSSQSGHNTVSWYQQALGQGPQFIFQYYREEENGRGNFPPRFSGLQFPNYSSELNVNALELDDSALYLCASSWGQGSSYEQYFGPGTRLTVT.

The chain couples TRBV11-2 to TRBJ1-1; 7 bases map to TRBD1. The CDR3 runs 13 residues. Germline lookup yields CDR1 SGHAT and CDR2 FQNNGV. Trimming took 3 bases from V and 6 from J; bases not matched to a gene: 4. CDR3 loop: CASSFDRAAEAFF. CDR3 coding DNA: TGTGCCAGCAGCTTCGACAGGGCGGCTGAAGCTTTCTTT.

This chain joins TRBV6-5 and TRBJ1-2; no clear D gene. CDR3 length: 14 residues. Germline lookup yields CDR1 MNHEY and CDR2 SVGAGI. Trimming pared 6 bases from V and 5 bases from J, leaving 16 bases between. In nucleotides, the CDR3 is TGTGCCAGCAGCCCCGTCGATGCGGGGTATGGCTACACCTTC. This gives the protein CASSPVDAGYGYTF.

J is TRBJ1-5 and V is TRBV7-2; D remains ambiguous. Germline V CDR1 and CDR2: SGHTA, FQGNSA. The CDR3 consists of 14 residues. V was shortened by 6 bases and J by 7 bases, with 16 bases between the two germline ends. In DNA, the CDR3 is TGTGCCAGCAGACTGAGTGGCGGGAGACAGCCCCAGCATTTT. Translated: CASRLSGGRQPQHF. The whole variable domain, filled in from reference TRBV7-2 and TRBJ1-5, reads GAGVSQSPSNKVTEKGKDVELRCDPISGHTALYWYRQSLGQGLEFLIYFQGNSAPDKSGLPSDRFSAERTGGSVSTLTIQRTQQEDSAVYLCASRLSGGRQPQHFGDGTRLSIL.

The genes are TRBV19 and TRBJ2-3, with D uncertain. Germline lookup yields CDR1 LNHDA and CDR2 SQIVND (reference sequence). The CDR3 spans 12 residues. Trimming removed 5 bases from V and 8 bases from J, with 11 bases in between. The CDR3 DNA reads TGTGCCAGTAGTGCCTCAGGTAGTACGCAGTATTTT. It is translated as CASSASGSTQYF.

The chain recombines TRBV14 with TRBJ1-2, with 11 positions matching TRBD1. The trim removed 4 bases at V and 7 bases at J, leaving 2 bases unmatched. The length of the CDR3 is 13 residues. From germline, CDR1 is SGHDN and CDR2 FVKESK. The CDR3 sequence is CASSPGTGGGYTF. The CDR3 nucleotides read TGTGCCAGCAGCCCCGGGACAGGGGGTGGCTACACCTTC.